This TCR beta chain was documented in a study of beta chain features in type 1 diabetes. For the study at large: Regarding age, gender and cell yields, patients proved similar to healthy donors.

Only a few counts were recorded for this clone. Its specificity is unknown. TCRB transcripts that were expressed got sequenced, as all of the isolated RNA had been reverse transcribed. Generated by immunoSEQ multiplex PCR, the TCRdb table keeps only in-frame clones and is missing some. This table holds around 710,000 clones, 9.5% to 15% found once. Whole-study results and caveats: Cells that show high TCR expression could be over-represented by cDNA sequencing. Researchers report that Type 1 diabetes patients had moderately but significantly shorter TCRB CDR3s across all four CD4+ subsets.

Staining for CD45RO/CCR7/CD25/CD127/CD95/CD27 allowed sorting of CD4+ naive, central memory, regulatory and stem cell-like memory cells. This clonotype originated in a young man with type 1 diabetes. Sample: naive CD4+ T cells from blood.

CDR3 DNA: TGTGCCAGCAGCGTTTACAGGGCGGATACGCAGTATTTT. It encodes CASSVYRADTQYF. This sequence joins TRBV7-6 and TRBJ2-3, with D possibly TRBD1 on 6 matching bases. The CDR3 length is 13 residues. Trimming took off 5 bases at V and 6 bases at J, with 12 bases between the two ends. Germline values: CDR1 SGHVS, CDR2 FNYEAQ.